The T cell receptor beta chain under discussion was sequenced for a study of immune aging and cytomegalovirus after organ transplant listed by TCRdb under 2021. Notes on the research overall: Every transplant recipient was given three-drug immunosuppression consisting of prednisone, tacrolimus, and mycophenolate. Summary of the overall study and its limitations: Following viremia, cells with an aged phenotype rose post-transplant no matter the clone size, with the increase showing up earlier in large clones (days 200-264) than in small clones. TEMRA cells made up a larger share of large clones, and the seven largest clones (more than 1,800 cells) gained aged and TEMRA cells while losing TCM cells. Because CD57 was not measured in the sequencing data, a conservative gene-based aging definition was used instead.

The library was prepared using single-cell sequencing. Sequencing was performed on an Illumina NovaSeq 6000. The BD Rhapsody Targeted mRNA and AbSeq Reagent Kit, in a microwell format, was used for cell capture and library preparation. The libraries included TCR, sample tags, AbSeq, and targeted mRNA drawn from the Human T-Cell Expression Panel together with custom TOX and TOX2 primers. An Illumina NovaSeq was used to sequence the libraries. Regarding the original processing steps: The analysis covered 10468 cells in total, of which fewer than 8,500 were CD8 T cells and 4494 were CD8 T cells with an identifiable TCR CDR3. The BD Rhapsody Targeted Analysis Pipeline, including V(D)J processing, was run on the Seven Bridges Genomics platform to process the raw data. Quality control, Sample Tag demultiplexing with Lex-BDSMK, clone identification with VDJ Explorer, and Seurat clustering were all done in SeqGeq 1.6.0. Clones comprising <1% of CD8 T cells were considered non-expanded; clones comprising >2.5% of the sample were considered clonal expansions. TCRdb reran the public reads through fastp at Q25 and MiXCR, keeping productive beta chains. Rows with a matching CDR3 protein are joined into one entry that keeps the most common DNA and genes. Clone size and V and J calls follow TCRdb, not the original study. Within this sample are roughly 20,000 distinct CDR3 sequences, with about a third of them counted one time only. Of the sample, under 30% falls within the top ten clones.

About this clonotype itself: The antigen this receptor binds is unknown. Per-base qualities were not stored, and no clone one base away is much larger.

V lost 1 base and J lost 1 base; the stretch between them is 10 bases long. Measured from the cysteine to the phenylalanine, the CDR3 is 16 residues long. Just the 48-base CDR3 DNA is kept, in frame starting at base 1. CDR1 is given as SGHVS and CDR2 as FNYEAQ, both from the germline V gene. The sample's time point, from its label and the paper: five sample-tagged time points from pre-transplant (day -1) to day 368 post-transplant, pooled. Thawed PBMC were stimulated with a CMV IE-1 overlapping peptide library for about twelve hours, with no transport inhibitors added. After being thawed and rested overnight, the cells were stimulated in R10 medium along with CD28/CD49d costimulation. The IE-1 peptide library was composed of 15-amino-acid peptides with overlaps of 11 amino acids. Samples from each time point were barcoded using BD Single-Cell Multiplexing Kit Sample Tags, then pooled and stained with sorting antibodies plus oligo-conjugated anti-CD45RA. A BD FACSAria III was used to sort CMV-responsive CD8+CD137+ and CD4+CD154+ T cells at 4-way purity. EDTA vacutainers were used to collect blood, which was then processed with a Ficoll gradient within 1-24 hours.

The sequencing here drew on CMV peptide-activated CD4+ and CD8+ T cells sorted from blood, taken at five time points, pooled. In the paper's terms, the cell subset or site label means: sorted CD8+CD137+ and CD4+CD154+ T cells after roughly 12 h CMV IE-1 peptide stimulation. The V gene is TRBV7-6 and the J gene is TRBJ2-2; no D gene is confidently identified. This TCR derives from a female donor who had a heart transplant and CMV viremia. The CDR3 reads CASSLGPTGNTGELFF. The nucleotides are TGTGCCAGCAGCTTAGGTCCGACGGGGAACACCGGGGAGCTGTTTTTT.